This T cell receptor beta chain was retrieved from a study of technical replicates of blood from four donors. Method: immunoSEQ multiplex PCR; TCRdb's copy keeps in-frame clones and lacks some. The sample lists 55,000 to 65,000 clones; 93% were seen once. The CDR3 length is 13 residues. V lost 3 bases to trimming and J lost 5 bases, with 8 bases between them. Germline V lookup: CDR1 SGHVS, CDR2 FQNEAQ. The sample was PBMCs. The receptor was derived from a human donor in good health. Some clones in this sample may be carry-over from other donors' samples. The V gene is TRBV7-8, the J gene TRBJ1-5; weak D call: TRBD1 (5 bases). CDR3 protein: CASSFQGHQPQHF. As DNA, the CDR3 is TGTGCCAGCAGCTTCCAGGGCCATCAGCCCCAGCATTTT.